The rows below give T cell receptor beta chains drawn from one sample of a study of CD8 T cells in ankylosing spondylitis. MiXCR, run by TCRdb on the 5' RACE reads, gives a single entry per CDR3 protein. There are under 250,000 distinct CDR3 sequences in the sample; about 10% occur only once, and 2.6% lies in the top ten. Source material: blood, either unsorted or a sorted T cell fraction (not recorded which). The receptors stem from a male donor with ankylosing spondylitis or in good health (not recorded which). CDR3s include the opening cysteine and the closing phenylalanine or tryptophan. The D gene is left open where the match is weak. A clone size is listed for some rows: how often the clone was seen (once, few, many), or a class if it is expanded.

clone size: many; J gene: TRBJ2-1; D gene: TRBD2; V gene: TRBV20-1; CDR3 DNA: TGCAGTGCCCCAAAGACGGCTAGCGGGGGTGGGGAGCAGTTCTTC; CDR3 protein: CSAPKTASGGGEQFF
clone size: few; J gene: TRBJ2-2; D gene: TRBD1; V gene: TRBV7-9; CDR3 DNA: TGTGCCAGCAGCCCATTCGGACAGGCGAACACCGGGGAGCTGTTTTTT; CDR3 protein: CASSPFGQANTGELFF
clone size: many; J gene: TRBJ2-7; D gene: -; V gene: TRBV5-1; CDR3 DNA: TGCGCCAGCAGCGCGGGTTACTACGAGCAGTACTTC; CDR3 protein: CASSAGYYEQYF
clone size: many; J gene: TRBJ2-2; D gene: -; V gene: TRBV20-1; CDR3 DNA: TGCAGTGCTAGAACTACCGGAAGACCCACCGGGGAGCTGTTTTTT; CDR3 protein: CSARTTGRPTGELFF
clone size: few; J gene: TRBJ2-1; D gene: TRBD2; V gene: TRBV7-9; CDR3 DNA: TGTGCCAGCAGCTTAAGGGGGCTAGCGGGGCCGAATGAGCAGTTCTTC; CDR3 protein: CASSLRGLAGPNEQFF
clone size: -; J gene: TRBJ2-2; D gene: TRBD2; V gene: TRBV6-1; CDR3 DNA: TGTGCCAGCAGGATGGGACTAGTGGATACCGGGGAGCTGTTTTTT; CDR3 protein: CASRMGLVDTGELFF
clone size: -; J gene: TRBJ2-1; D gene: -; V gene: TRBV1; CDR3 DNA: TGTGCCAGCAGCCACGGGACAAGCGGAGACAATGAGCAGTTCTTC; CDR3 protein: CASSHGTSGDNEQFF
clone size: many; J gene: TRBJ1-3; D gene: TRBD1; V gene: TRBV7-9; CDR3 DNA: TGTGCCAGCAGCTCCGAGACAGGGCCCCACTCTGGAAACACCATATATTTT; CDR3 protein: CASSSETGPHSGNTIYF
clone size: many; J gene: TRBJ1-5; D gene: -; V gene: TRBV12-3/TRBV12-4; CDR3 DNA: TGTGCCAGCAGCCATCAGGGATCTCAGCCCCAGCATTTT; CDR3 protein: CASSHQGSQPQHF
clone size: many; J gene: TRBJ2-1; D gene: TRBD2; V gene: TRBV7-2; CDR3 DNA: TGTGCCAGCAGCTTAGTTGCGGGGGGGCTGAGTGAGCAGTTCTTC; CDR3 protein: CASSLVAGGLSEQFF
clone size: many; J gene: TRBJ2-2; D gene: TRBD1; V gene: TRBV5-1; CDR3 DNA: TGCGCCAGCAGCCAGGGACAGCTCGCGAACACCGGGGAGCTGTTTTTT; CDR3 protein: CASSQGQLANTGELFF
clone size: many; J gene: TRBJ2-1; D gene: -; V gene: TRBV11-2; CDR3 DNA: TGTGCCAGCAGCTTACAGGGACCCGGGTCCAATGAGCAGTTCTTC; CDR3 protein: CASSLQGPGSNEQFF
clone size: many; J gene: TRBJ2-5; D gene: TRBD2; V gene: TRBV24-1; CDR3 DNA: TGTGCCACCAGTGACATGACTAGCGGGCAAGAGACCCAGTACTTC; CDR3 protein: CATSDMTSGQETQYF
clone size: many; J gene: TRBJ1-5; D gene: -; V gene: TRBV3-1; CDR3 DNA: TGTGCCAGCAGCCAAGGGGGGTCAGGCAATCAGCCCCAGCATTTT; CDR3 protein: CASSQGGSGNQPQHF
clone size: few; J gene: TRBJ1-1; D gene: -; V gene: TRBV7-9; CDR3 DNA: TGTGCCAGCAGCTTTGGCCACCCTTCGAGGGCTTTCTTT; CDR3 protein: CASSFGHPSRAFF
clone size: many; J gene: TRBJ1-2; D gene: -; V gene: TRBV7-9; CDR3 DNA: TGTGCCAGCAGCTTACAATCGGCGGGACTCACTAACTATGGCTACACCTTC; CDR3 protein: CASSLQSAGLTNYGYTF
clone size: few; J gene: TRBJ1-1; D gene: TRBD1; V gene: TRBV7-9; CDR3 DNA: TGTGCCAGCAGCCCACAGGGGCCTGGAACTGAAGCTTTCTTT; CDR3 protein: CASSPQGPGTEAFF
clone size: many; J gene: TRBJ2-1; D gene: -; V gene: TRBV25-1; CDR3 DNA: TGTGCCAGCAGTGAGGCGCATGGCGGGGTATACAATGAGCAGTTCTTC; CDR3 protein: CASSEAHGGVYNEQFF
clone size: many; J gene: TRBJ2-5; D gene: TRBD1; V gene: TRBV9; CDR3 DNA: TGTGCCAGCAGCACCACCCCGGGACAGGGGGAGACCCAGTACTTC; CDR3 protein: CASSTTPGQGETQYF
clone size: -; J gene: TRBJ2-7; D gene: TRBD2; V gene: TRBV7-2; CDR3 DNA: TGTGCCAGCAGCTTAGCGCTTTTAGGTAGCGGGGCGGCGAAAAACCGTGGCGAGCAGTACTTC; CDR3 protein: CASSLALLGSGAAKNRGEQYF
clone size: few; J gene: TRBJ2-2; D gene: -; V gene: TRBV10-2; CDR3 DNA: TGCGCCAGCACCCAAACTCGAGAGGACACCGGGGAGCTGTTTTTT; CDR3 protein: CASTQTREDTGELFF
clone size: many; J gene: TRBJ2-7; D gene: TRBD1; V gene: TRBV7-2; CDR3 DNA: TGTGCCAGCAGCACTGGACAGGGACCCTACGAGCAGTACTTC; CDR3 protein: CASSTGQGPYEQYF
clone size: few; J gene: TRBJ2-3; D gene: -; V gene: TRBV6-5; CDR3 DNA: TGTGCCAGCAGTTACTCGATCCAGGGCACAGATACGCAGTATTTT; CDR3 protein: CASSYSIQGTDTQYF
clone size: many; J gene: TRBJ2-7; D gene: -; V gene: TRBV27; CDR3 DNA: TGTGCCAGCAGTTCGGCACAGGGAGTCTACGAGCAGTACTTC; CDR3 protein: CASSSAQGVYEQYF
clone size: many; J gene: TRBJ2-1; D gene: TRBD1; V gene: TRBV12-3/TRBV12-4; CDR3 DNA: TGTGCCAGCAGGCTCCCCGGGACAGGGGTAGTCGACAATGAGCAGTTCTTC; CDR3 protein: CASRLPGTGVVDNEQFF
clone size: -; J gene: TRBJ2-1; D gene: TRBD2; V gene: TRBV20-1; CDR3 DNA: TGCAGTGCTAACGCCGGGGGGAATGAGCAGTTCTTC; CDR3 protein: CSANAGGNEQFF
clone size: many; J gene: TRBJ2-5; D gene: TRBD2; V gene: TRBV5-1; CDR3 DNA: TGCGCCAGCAGCTTGAGCGGGAGGGCCCTTCCCCAGGAGACCCAGTACTTC; CDR3 protein: CASSLSGRALPQETQYF
clone size: many; J gene: TRBJ2-1; D gene: TRBD2; V gene: TRBV5-1; CDR3 DNA: TGCGCCAGCAGCTTAAAGCGGGGGCTTTACAATGAGCAGTTCTTC; CDR3 protein: CASSLKRGLYNEQFF
clone size: many; J gene: TRBJ1-2; D gene: -; V gene: TRBV5-1; CDR3 DNA: TGCGCCAGCAGCGTGGAAGGCGACTATGGCTACACCTTC; CDR3 protein: CASSVEGDYGYTF
clone size: many; J gene: TRBJ2-7; D gene: -; V gene: TRBV30; CDR3 DNA: TGTGCCTGGGCCTCCGGGGCCTACGAGCAGTACTTC; CDR3 protein: CAWASGAYEQYF
clone size: few; J gene: TRBJ1-3; D gene: -; V gene: TRBV2; CDR3 DNA: TGTGCAACCGCCGACTTTGGAAACACCATATATTTT; CDR3 protein: CATADFGNTIYF
clone size: many; J gene: TRBJ2-2; D gene: -; V gene: TRBV12-3/TRBV12-4; CDR3 DNA: TGTGCCAGCAGTTTAGTGATGAACACCGGGGAGCTGTTTTTT; CDR3 protein: CASSLVMNTGELFF
clone size: few; J gene: TRBJ2-7; D gene: -; V gene: TRBV2; CDR3 DNA: TGTGCCAGCAGTGAATACCGAGAGTTGCTCTACGAGCAGTACTTC; CDR3 protein: CASSEYRELLYEQYF
clone size: many; J gene: TRBJ2-3; D gene: -; V gene: TRBV20-1; CDR3 DNA: TGCAGTGCTAGAGATCGGGGGGATACGCAGTATTTT; CDR3 protein: CSARDRGDTQYF
clone size: many; J gene: TRBJ1-5; D gene: TRBD1; V gene: TRBV20-1; CDR3 DNA: TGCAGTGCTGGAAACCCCGGGACAGGGACTCAGCCCCAGCATTTT; CDR3 protein: CSAGNPGTGTQPQHF
clone size: few; J gene: TRBJ2-7; D gene: -; V gene: TRBV29-1; CDR3 DNA: TGCAGCGTTGGGGCGCCGGGCTACGAGCAGTACTTC; CDR3 protein: CSVGAPGYEQYF
clone size: -; J gene: TRBJ1-1; D gene: -; V gene: TRBV29-1; CDR3 DNA: TGCAGCGGCTACCGGGCTCCCTTTCCCCCCATGAACACTGAAGCTTTCTTT; CDR3 protein: CSGYRAPFPPMNTEAFF
clone size: few; J gene: TRBJ1-4; D gene: -; V gene: TRBV6-5; CDR3 DNA: TGTGCCAGCAGTCTTTTGGGGGAAAAACTGTTTTTT; CDR3 protein: CASSLLGEKLFF
clone size: -; J gene: TRBJ2-7; D gene: -; V gene: TRBV4-1; CDR3 DNA: TGCGCCAGCAGCCACGGCGCACAGACCCACGTGTACGAGCAGTACTTC; CDR3 protein: CASSHGAQTHVYEQYF
clone size: many; J gene: TRBJ1-5; D gene: TRBD1; V gene: TRBV6-2/TRBV6-3; CDR3 DNA: TGTGCCAGCAGTACCGGACAGGGGTATAGCAATCAGCCCCAGCATTTT; CDR3 protein: CASSTGQGYSNQPQHF